This TCR beta chain was sequenced during a study of CD8 T cells in ankylosing spondylitis. Notes on the study in general: The study identified a TCR beta motif of seven or eight highly homologous variants that appeared characteristic of ankylosing spondylitis blood. Clones linked to the disease showed a CD8+ phenotype. They occurred at relatively low frequencies in peripheral blood. In reactive arthritis synovial fluid and blood, some motif variants had been reported before.

The CDR3 totals 12 residues. CDR1 is DFQATT, CDR2 SNEGSKA, per germline (reference sequence). V shed 4 bases, J shed 7 bases, and the junction held 4 bases outside the gene matches. Molecular-barcoded quantitative 5'-RACE produced these TCR beta libraries. MiXCR, applied by TCRdb to the 5' RACE reads, yields one record per CDR3 protein. The sample holds hundreds of thousands of distinct CDR3 sequences, approximately 26% seen once. This clonotype was picked up a small number of times. Its target is unknown. The chain employs TRBV20-1 and TRBJ2-3; 8 nucleotides align to TRBD2. The material sequenced was blood, either unsorted or a sorted T cell fraction (not recorded which). The sequence came from a male donor with ankylosing spondylitis. CDR3 region: CSAITGGHTQYF. The CDR3 bases are TGCAGTGCTATCACGGGAGGGCATACGCAGTATTTT.